This T cell receptor beta chain stems from a study of blood T cell repertoires in COVID-19. Whole-study context: Whether acute or convalescent, the COVID-19 samples came from the United States, Italy and Spain. PBMCs, B-cell-depleted T cells, or T cells provided the cDNA or gDNA that made up the material.

Under the authors' procedure: Estimation of nucleated cell counts was performed using reference gene primer amplification. Only in-frame clones appear in the TCRdb table, and some are missing; sequencing was by immunoSEQ multiplex PCR. For V, J and clone size, that table is used; D and trimming come from the DNA. This sample has 25,000 to 35,000 clones, with about 91% found just once. CDR1 SGHRS and CDR2 YFSETQ come from the germline V gene. After removal of 0 bases from V and 6 bases from J, the junction contained 9 bases not matched to a gene. The CDR3 has 16 amino acids. The V and J genes are TRBV5-1 and TRBJ2-1; 7 bases are a match to TRBD2. The sample taken for sequencing was peripheral blood. This sequence originates from a human donor in a cohort sampled during active COVID-19. The CDR3 loop is CASSLGAGVSGNEQFF. CDR3 DNA: TGCGCCAGCAGCTTGGGGGCGGGGGTTAGTGGCAATGAGCAGTTCTTC. Drawing the rest from reference TRBV5-1 and TRBJ2-1, the complete variable domain is KAGVTQTPRYLIKTRGQQVTLSCSPISGHRSVSWYQQTPGQGLQFLFEYFSETQRNKGNFPGRFSGRQFSNSRSEMNVSTLELGDSALYLCASSLGAGVSGNEQFFGPGTRLTVL.